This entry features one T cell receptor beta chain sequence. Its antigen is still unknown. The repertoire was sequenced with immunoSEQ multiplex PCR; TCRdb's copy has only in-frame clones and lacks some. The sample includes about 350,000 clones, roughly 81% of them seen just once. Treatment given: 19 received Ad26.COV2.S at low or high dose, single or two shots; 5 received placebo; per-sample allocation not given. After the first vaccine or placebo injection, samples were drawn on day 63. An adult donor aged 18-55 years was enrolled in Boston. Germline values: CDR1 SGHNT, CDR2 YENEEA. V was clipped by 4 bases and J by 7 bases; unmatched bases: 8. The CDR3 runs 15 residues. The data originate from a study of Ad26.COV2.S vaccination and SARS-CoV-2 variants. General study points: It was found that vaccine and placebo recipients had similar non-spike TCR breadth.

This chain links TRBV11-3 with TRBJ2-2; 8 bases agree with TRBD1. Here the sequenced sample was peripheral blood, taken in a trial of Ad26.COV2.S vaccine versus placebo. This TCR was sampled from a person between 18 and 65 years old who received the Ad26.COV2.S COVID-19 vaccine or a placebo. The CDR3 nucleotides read TGTGCCAGCAGCTACCGGACAGGGCTGGGCGGGGAGCTGTTTTTT. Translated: CASSYRTGLGGELFF.